This is a list of T cell receptor beta chains from one sample in a study of beta chain features in type 1 diabetes. Clones were read by immunoSEQ multiplex PCR, and TCRdb kept only the in-frame ones, dropping some. The sample includes some 220,000 clones, about 11% of them seen just once. The sample was central memory CD4+ T cells from blood. Every receptor here comes from a man between 18 and 29 years old in good health. The CDR3 runs from the conserved cysteine through the conserved F or W. The D gene is left open where the match is weak. Only part of the rows carry a size: once, few, many, or a class if the clone is expanded.

>TRBJ2-1|NA|few|TRBV4-3
CASSHPNPLANEQFF
TGCGCCAGCAGCCACCCAAATCCACTAGCAAATGAGCAGTTCTTC
>TRBJ1-5|TRBD1|NA|TRBV5-6
CASSFQGVWNQPQHF
TGTGCCAGCAGCTTTCAGGGGGTTTGGAATCAGCCCCAGCATTTT
>TRBJ2-1|NA|few|TRBV6-5
CASSPTGAYEQFF
TGTGCCAGCAGCCCGACGGGAGCCTATGAGCAGTTCTTC
>TRBJ2-3|TRBD2|NA|TRBV10-3
CAILAESTDTQYF
TGTGCCATACTAGCGGAGAGCACAGATACGCAGTATTTT
>TRBJ2-1|NA|NA|TRBV11-2
CASSLETNEQFF
TGTGCCAGCAGCTTAGAAACCAATGAGCAGTTCTTC
>TRBJ2-1|NA|few|TRBV11-3
CASSTRWNEQFF
TGTGCCAGCAGCACGAGGTGGAATGAGCAGTTCTTC
>TRBJ1-2|TRBD1|NA|TRBV29-1
CSVVQGIDYGYTF
TGCAGCGTCGTACAGGGGATTGACTATGGCTACACCTTC
>TRBJ2-5|NA|NA|TRBV9
CASSQRGETQYF
TGTGCCAGCAGCCAAAGAGGAGAGACCCAGTACTTC
>TRBJ2-3|TRBD2|many|TRBV5-4
CASSLVRTSSTDTQYF
TGTGCCAGCAGCTTGGTCCGGACTAGCAGTACAGATACGCAGTATTTT
>TRBJ2-3|NA|NA|TRBV4-2
CASSNRGSTDTQYF
TGTGCCAGCAGCAACCGCGGGAGCACAGATACGCAGTATTTT
>TRBJ1-3|NA|NA|TRBV10-3
CAISEDRGEAGNTIYF
TGTGCCATCAGTGAGGATCGGGGGGAGGCTGGAAACACCATATATTTT
>TRBJ2-3|TRBD1|NA|TRBV28
CASLTGAGADTQYF
TGTGCCAGCCTTACAGGGGCAGGCGCAGATACGCAGTATTTT
>TRBJ2-4|NA|few|TRBV4-3
CASSQGPTGTKNIQYF
TGCGCCAGCAGCCAAGGTCCAACAGGGACCAAAAACATTCAGTACTTC
>TRBJ2-7|TRBD1|few|TRBV5-1
CASSLGQGAYEQYF
TGCGCCAGCAGCTTGGGACAGGGGGCCTACGAGCAGTACTTC
>TRBJ2-3|TRBD2|many|TRBV30
CACGASGRATDTQYF
TGTGCCTGCGGGGCTAGCGGGAGGGCCACAGATACGCAGTATTTT
>TRBJ1-5|NA|few|TRBV6-5
CASSRNRGDQPQHF
TGTGCCAGCAGTCGTAATCGGGGGGATCAGCCCCAGCATTTT
>TRBJ1-5|NA|NA|TRBV19
CASSIQGLGNQPQHF
TGTGCCAGTAGTATACAGGGGCTAGGCAATCAGCCCCAGCATTTT
>TRBJ1-5|TRBD1|few|TRBV10-3
CAISDSGQGGDQPQHF
TGTGCCATCAGTGACTCGGGACAGGGGGGTGATCAGCCCCAGCATTTT
>TRBJ2-3|TRBD2|NA|TRBV7-9
CASSSSGSPDTQYF
TGTGCCAGCAGCTCTAGCGGGAGCCCAGATACGCAGTATTTT
>TRBJ1-5|NA|few|TRBV7-2
CASSSTGIFQPQHF
TGTGCCAGCAGCTCAACAGGGATCTTTCAGCCCCAGCATTTT
>TRBJ1-5|NA|NA|TRBV4-1
CASSPPGGSNQPQHF
TGCGCCAGCAGCCCACCGGGAGGGTCGAATCAGCCCCAGCATTTT
>TRBJ2-5|NA|NA|TRBV7-9
CASSQYTIQETQYF
TGTGCCAGCAGCCAATATACAATCCAAGAGACCCAGTACTTC
>TRBJ2-1|TRBD2|few|TRBV9
CASSVRLAGYNEQFF
TGTGCCAGCAGCGTACGACTAGCGGGATACAATGAGCAGTTCTTC
>TRBJ1-4|NA|few|TRBV30
CAWSVGPTGEKLFF
TGTGCCTGGAGTGTAGGACCAACGGGTGAAAAACTGTTTTTT
>TRBJ2-1|TRBD2|NA|TRBV2
CASWRPPGLAGGRPYNEQFF
TGTGCCAGCTGGAGACCTCCGGGACTAGCGGGAGGGCGACCCTACAATGAGCAGTTCTTC
>TRBJ2-5|NA|NA|TRBV10-3
CAISEANSQETQYF
TGTGCCATCAGTGAGGCTAACAGCCAAGAGACCCAGTACTTC
>TRBJ1-2|NA|few|TRBV16
CASSQGVSRESGYTF
TGTGCCAGCAGCCAAGGGGTCTCCAGAGAAAGTGGCTACACCTTC
>TRBJ1-5|NA|few|TRBV7-9
CASSATLEGQPQHF
TGTGCCAGCAGCGCTACTCTGGAGGGGCAGCCCCAGCATTTT
>TRBJ2-1|NA|NA|TRBV29-1
CSVEQGGIYNEQFF
TGCAGCGTTGAACAGGGTGGAATATACAATGAGCAGTTCTTC
>TRBJ2-7|TRBD1|few|TRBV5-1
CASSRDSNYEQYF
TGCGCCAGCAGCCGGGACAGCAACTACGAGCAGTACTTC
>TRBJ1-5|NA|NA|TRBV6-5
CASSYGWGVGQPQHF
TGTGCCAGCAGTTACGGATGGGGGGTTGGACAGCCCCAGCATTTT
>TRBJ2-5|NA|NA|TRBV5-4
CASSRGEETQYF
TGTGCCAGCAGCCGGGGAGAAGAGACCCAGTACTTC
>TRBJ2-7|TRBD2|NA|TRBV6-6
CASSYRGLDIYEQYF
TGTGCCAGCAGTTACCGAGGACTAGACATCTACGAGCAGTACTTC
>TRBJ1-5|TRBD1|NA|TRBV23-1
CASSHQQGDQPQHF
TGCGCCAGCAGTCACCAACAGGGGGATCAGCCCCAGCATTTT
>TRBJ2-7|NA|few|TRBV30
CAWSGLEKGGEQYF
TGTGCCTGGAGTGGATTGGAGAAGGGCGGGGAGCAGTACTTC
>TRBJ1-2|NA|few|TRBV28
CASSLRLVGQGARAF
NA
>TRBJ2-1|TRBD2|few|TRBV7-9
CASSRGLAEGNEQFF
TGTGCCAGCAGCCGGGGACTAGCGGAGGGGAATGAGCAGTTCTTC
>TRBJ2-1|TRBD2|few|TRBV10-2
CASSPITGTSAHNEQFF
TGCGCCAGCAGTCCAATTACCGGGACTAGCGCTCACAATGAGCAGTTCTTC
>TRBJ1-4|TRBD1|NA|TRBV14
CASSPWTGPTTNEKLFF
TGTGCCAGCAGTCCCTGGACAGGACCCACAACTAATGAAAAACTGTTTTTT
>TRBJ2-3|NA|NA|TRBV19
CASSPKGADTQYF
TGTGCCAGTAGCCCGAAAGGCGCAGATACGCAGTATTTT
>TRBJ2-1|NA|few|TRBV7-2
CASSLGVSNEQFF
TGTGCCAGCAGCCTCGGGGTTTCCAATGAGCAGTTCTTC
>TRBJ1-1|NA|few|TRBV10-3
CAISESDTEAFF
TGTGCCATCAGTGAGTCCGATACTGAAGCTTTCTTT
>TRBJ1-5|NA|NA|TRBV6-6
CASKGRGPQAQPQHF
TGTGCCAGCAAAGGGCGCGGGCCCCAGGCACAGCCCCAGCATTTT
>TRBJ2-3|NA|NA|TRBV10-3
CAISRTDTQYF
TGTGCCATCAGTCGCACAGATACGCAGTATTTT
>TRBJ2-5|NA|NA|TRBV18
CASSPILAQETQYF
TGTGCCAGCTCACCAATCCTAGCCCAAGAGACCCAGTACTTC
>TRBJ2-7|TRBD2|NA|TRBV7-2
CASSWTSGEAYEQYF
TGTGCCAGCAGCTGGACTAGCGGGGAGGCCTACGAGCAGTACTTC
>TRBJ1-2|NA|many|TRBV7-2
CASSSPGHNYGYTF
TGTGCCAGCAGCTCCCCGGGACATAACTATGGCTACACCTTC
>TRBJ2-3|NA|few|TRBV7-8
CASSFTDVAGTQYF
TGTGCCAGCAGCTTCACGGACGTGGCTGGTACGCAGTATTTT
>TRBJ2-5|TRBD2|NA|TRBV4-2
CASSHSGNGETQYF
TGTGCCAGCAGCCATAGCGGGAACGGAGAGACCCAGTACTTC
>TRBJ2-5|NA|NA|TRBV7-9
CASSFKVAETQYF
TGTGCCAGCAGCTTCAAGGTGGCAGAGACCCAGTACTTC
>TRBJ2-1|NA|NA|TRBV11-2
CASSLDLGYSYNEQFF
TGTGCCAGCAGCTTAGATCTGGGGTACTCCTACAATGAGCAGTTCTTC
>TRBJ2-7|TRBD1|NA|TRBV29-1
CSGEGQGAYEQYF
TGCAGCGGTGAGGGACAGGGGGCCTACGAGCAGTACTTC
>TRBJ2-1|TRBD2|NA|TRBV11-2
CASSLDRSGTQFF
TGTGCCAGCAGCTTAGATCGTAGCGGGACGCAGTTCTTC
>TRBJ2-3|NA|few|TRBV14
CASNSGFTDTQYF
TGTGCCAGCAACAGCGGGTTTACAGATACGCAGTATTTT